These 15 T cell receptor beta chains came from one sample sequenced in a study of T-cell reconstitution after alpha-beta-depleted transplantation in children. Molecular barcoding with unique molecular identifiers was used for the TCRbeta library. TCRdb reprocessed the PCR reads with MiXCR, giving one entry per CDR3 protein. The table shows 230,000 or so distinct CDR3 sequences, with about 8.8% occurring only once. Sequenced here: PBMCs from the stem cell graft donor, sampled from the stem cell graft. These receptors were taken from a human donor who donated a stem cell graft to a child with SCID.

This clonotype was recorded at least ten times. This rearrangement joins TRBV7-9 to TRBJ1-2, with D tentatively TRBD1 (5 bases). V was cut by 6 bases and J by 8 bases, with 19 bases left in between. Germline CDR1 is SEHNR and CDR2 is FQNEAQ (reference sequence). This CDR3 is 14 amino acids long. The CDR3 sequence: CASRQKGTRGGYTF. CDR3 in DNA: TGTGCCAGCAGACAAAAAGGGACCCGAGGAGGCTACACCTTC.

This clonotype showed up many times. V is TRBV20-1 and J is TRBJ2-3; 7 nucleotides line up with TRBD2. V lost 3 bases, J lost 8 bases, and 14 bases stayed unmatched. CDR1 DFQATT and CDR2 SNEGSKA come from the germline V gene (reference sequence). The CDR3 length is 15 residues. The CDR3 spells CSARDLAVPWGTQYF. The CDR3 nucleotides read TGCAGTGCTAGGGATCTAGCGGTGCCGTGGGGTACGCAGTATTTT.

This clonotype showed up many times. The rearrangement links TRBV4-3 to TRBJ2-7; D not resolved. The V gene lost 0 bases and the J gene lost 2 bases, with 11 bases spanning the gap. CDR3 size: 15 residues. In germline, CDR1 is LGHNA, CDR2 YSLEER. The CDR3 DNA reads as TGCGCCAGCAGCCAAGAGGATGACGCGACCTACGAGCAGTACTTC. This gives the protein CASSQEDDATYEQYF.

This clonotype was counted ten times or more. The chain links TRBV5-1 to TRBJ2-2; the D gene is possibly TRBD1 (6 bases). V lost 4 bases, J lost 5 bases, and 12 bases lay in between. Germline V gene sequence: CDR1 SGHRS, CDR2 YFSETQ. This CDR3 is built from 14 residues. The CDR3 DNA reads as TGCGCCAGCAGCATCAGGGGACCTACCGGGGAGCTGTTTTTT. This translates into CASSIRGPTGELFF. The full variable domain, with the rest looked up from reference TRBV5-1 and TRBJ2-2, is KAGVTQTPRYLIKTRGQQVTLSCSPISGHRSVSWYQQTPGQGLQFLFEYFSETQRNKGNFPGRFSGRQFSNSRSEMNVSTLELGDSALYLCASSIRGPTGELFFGEGSRLTVL.

Ten or more counts support this clonotype. J is TRBJ2-3 and V is TRBV7-2, with TRBD2 matching 11 bases. CDR3 length: 17 residues. V lost 1 base to trimming and J lost 6 bases; unmatched junction nucleotides: 9. Germline CDR1 and CDR2: SGHTA and FQGNSA. The CDR3 region is CASSLVVTSGGADTQYF. The CDR3 DNA sequence: TGTGCCAGCAGCTTAGTAGTTACTAGCGGGGGTGCGGATACGCAGTATTTT. Filled out from reference TRBV7-2 and TRBJ2-3, the complete variable domain reads GAGVSQSPSNKVTEKGKDVELRCDPISGHTALYWYRQSLGQGLEFLIYFQGNSAPDKSGLPSDRFSAERTGGSVSTLTIQRTQQEDSAVYLCASSLVVTSGGADTQYFGPGTRLTVL.

This clonotype appeared many times. Here the CDR3 reads CASSIAGGVVEQFF. Written as DNA, the CDR3 is TGTGCCAGCAGCATAGCGGGGGGGGTCGTTGAGCAGTTCTTC. This sequence joins TRBV2 and TRBJ2-1, with TRBD2 identical over 11 bases. CDR3 length: 14 residues. J was trimmed by 9 bases and V by 6 bases; bases with no gene match: 7. Germline-derived CDR1 and CDR2 are SNHLY and FYNNEI. Combining the CDR3 with reference TRBV2 and TRBJ2-1 gives the whole variable domain EPEVTQTPSHQVTQMGQEVILRCVPISNHLYFYWYRQILGQKVEFLVSFYNNEISEKSEIFDDQFSVERPDGSNFTLKIRSTKLEDSAMYFCASSIAGGVVEQFFGPGTRLTVL.

The V call is TRBV11-2, the J call TRBJ1-5; D remains ambiguous. V lost 4 bases and J 0 bases, leaving 16 bases between the germline ends. This CDR3 has 17 amino acids. Germline CDR1 SGHAT, CDR2 FQNNGV. Written as DNA, the CDR3 is TGTGCCAGCAGCTCAGACCCCCTCATAGGTAGCAATCAGCCCCAGCATTTT. Protein: CASSSDPLIGSNQPQHF.

This clonotype was observed at least ten times. V and J are TRBV3-1 and TRBJ1-4; D gene unclear. V lost 4 bases and J lost 17, with 17 bases in between. This CDR3 comprises 12 residues. Germline V gene data show CDR1 as LGHDT and CDR2 as YNNKEL (reference sequence). The CDR3 loop is CASSPDAVSLFF. In DNA form, the CDR3 reads TGTGCCAGCAGCCCGGATGCAGTAAGCTTATTTTTT.

This clonotype was detected ten times or more. This chain uses TRBV30 with TRBJ2-3; 7 nucleotides align to TRBD2. The CDR3 sequence is 12 residues long. The junction had 2 bases not matched to a gene; V was cut back by 6 bases and J by 2 bases. The germline gives CDR1 GTSNPN, CDR2 SVGIG (reference sequence). The CDR3 DNA is TGTGCCTGCGGGACTAACACAGATACGCAGTATTTT. Translation gives CACGTNTDTQYF.

In its sample, this clonotype was seen many times. The J gene is TRBJ2-5, the V gene TRBV12-3 or TRBV12-4, with unresolved D. Trimming removed 1 base from V and 2 bases from J, with 8 bases in between. The CDR3 has 14 amino acids. The CDR3 DNA sequence: TGTGCCAGCAGTTTAGTCGGTGGACAAGAGACCCAGTACTTC. Its translation: CASSLVGGQETQYF.

At least ten counts were recorded for this clonotype. The chain is built from TRBV7-2 and TRBJ1-1; no firm D call. Germline V gives CDR1 SGHTA, CDR2 FQGNSA. This CDR3 spans 14 amino acids. The V end was cut by 0 bases, the J end by 0 bases, with 5 bases between. CDR3: CASSLAALNTEAFF. CDR3 coding DNA: TGTGCCAGCAGCTTAGCGGCCCTGAACACTGAAGCTTTCTTT. Full variable domain (rest looked up from reference TRBV7-2 and TRBJ1-1): GAGVSQSPSNKVTEKGKDVELRCDPISGHTALYWYRQSLGQGLEFLIYFQGNSAPDKSGLPSDRFSAERTGGSVSTLTIQRTQQEDSAVYLCASSLAALNTEAFFGQGTRLTVV.

This clonotype was seen repeatedly, ten times or more. The chain couples TRBV15 to TRBJ2-1; tentative D call: TRBD2 (5 bases). Germline loops: CDR1 LNHNV, CDR2 YYDKDF (reference sequence). Trimming shortened V by 8 bases and J by 0 bases, and 11 bases separated the two germline ends. The CDR3 has 14 residues. The CDR3 region is CATGADPSYNEQFF. The CDR3 DNA reads TGTGCCACCGGAGCGGACCCCTCCTACAATGAGCAGTTCTTC. The full variable domain, with the rest looked up from reference TRBV15 and TRBJ2-1, is DAMVIQNPRYQVTQFGKPVTLSCSQTLNHNVMYWYQQKSSQAPKLLFHYYDKDFNNEADTPDNFQSRRPNTSFCFLDIRSPGLGDTAMYLCATGADPSYNEQFFGPGTRLTVL.

This clonotype occurred many times. This rearrangement joins TRBV10-3 to TRBJ1-3; D unclear. V was pared by 3 bases and J by 3 bases, with 12 bases between. Germline lookup yields CDR1 ENHRY and CDR2 SYGVKD. The CDR3 extends over 15 amino acids. The CDR3 loop is CAISDTGKFGNTIYF. Here the CDR3 DNA reads TGTGCCATCAGTGATACGGGGAAATTTGGAAACACCATATATTTT.

This clonotype appeared many times. The chain has TRBV20-1 and TRBJ1-1; the D gene is possibly TRBD1 (5 bases). The germline V and J ends were trimmed by 4 bases and 3 bases, with 12 bases remaining between them. Germline CDR1 is DFQATT and CDR2 is SNEGSKA (reference sequence). The CDR3 runs to 13 residues. CDR3 nucleotide sequence: TGCAGTGCTACGAACCTGGGGGACACTGAAGCTTTCTTT. This gives the protein CSATNLGDTEAFF.

This clonotype was detected many times. The rearrangement links TRBV18 to TRBJ2-1; 12 bases agree with TRBD2. The CDR3 has 16 residues. Unmatched junction bases numbered 7, after V lost 6 bases and J lost 4 bases. CDR1 is KGHSH and CDR2 is LQKENI in the germline V gene. Here the CDR3 reads CASSLPTSGGYNEQFF. CDR3 sequence (DNA): TGTGCCAGCTCGCTACCGACTAGCGGGGGATACAATGAGCAGTTCTTC.